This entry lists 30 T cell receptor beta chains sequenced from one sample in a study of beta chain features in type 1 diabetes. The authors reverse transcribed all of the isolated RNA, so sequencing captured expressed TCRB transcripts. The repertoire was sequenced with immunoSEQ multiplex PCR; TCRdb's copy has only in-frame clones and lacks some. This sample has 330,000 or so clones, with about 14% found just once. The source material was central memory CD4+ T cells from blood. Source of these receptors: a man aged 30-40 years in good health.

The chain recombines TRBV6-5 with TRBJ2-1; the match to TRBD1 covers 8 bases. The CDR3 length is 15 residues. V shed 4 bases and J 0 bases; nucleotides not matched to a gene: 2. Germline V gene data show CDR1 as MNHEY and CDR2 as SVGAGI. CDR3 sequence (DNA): TGTGCCAGCAGTTCGCAGGGGGCCTCCTACAATGAGCAGTTCTTC. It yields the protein CASSSQGASYNEQFF.

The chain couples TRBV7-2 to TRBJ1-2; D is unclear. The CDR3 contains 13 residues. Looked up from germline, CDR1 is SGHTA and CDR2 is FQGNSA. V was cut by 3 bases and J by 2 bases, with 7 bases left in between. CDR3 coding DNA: TGTGCCAGCAGCTTGGAGAGGAACTATGGCTACACCTTC. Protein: CASSLERNYGYTF.

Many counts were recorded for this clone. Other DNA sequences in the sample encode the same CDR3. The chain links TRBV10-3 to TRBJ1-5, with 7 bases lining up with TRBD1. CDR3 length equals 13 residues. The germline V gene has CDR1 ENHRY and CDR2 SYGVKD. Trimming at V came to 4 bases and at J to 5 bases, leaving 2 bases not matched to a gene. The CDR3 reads CAISGQGDQPQHF. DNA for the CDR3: TGTGCCATCAGTGGACAGGGTGATCAGCCCCAGCATTTT.

In DNA form, the CDR3 reads TGTGCCAGCAGCCTAGGGGTTCATGAGCAGTTCTTC. It yields the protein CASSLGVHEQFF. The rearrangement joins TRBV5-6 to TRBJ2-1; weak D call: TRBD1 (5 bases). CDR1 and CDR2 from the germline V gene are SGHDT and YYEEEE. Trimming took 4 bases from V and 8 from J, leaving 10 bases between them. The CDR3 covers 12 residues. Drawing the rest from reference TRBV5-6 and TRBJ2-1, the complete variable domain is DAGVTQSPTHLIKTRGQQVTLRCSPKSGHDTVSWYQQALGQGPQFIFQYYEEEERQRGNFPDRFSGHQFPNYSSELNVNALLLGDSALYLCASSLGVHEQFFGPGTRLTVL.

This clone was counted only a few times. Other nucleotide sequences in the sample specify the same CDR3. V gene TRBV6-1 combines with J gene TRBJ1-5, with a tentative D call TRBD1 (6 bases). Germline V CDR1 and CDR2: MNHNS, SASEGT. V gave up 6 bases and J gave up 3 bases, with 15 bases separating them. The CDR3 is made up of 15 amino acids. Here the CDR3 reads CASSASRGDNQPQHF. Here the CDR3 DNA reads TGTGCCAGCAGCGCAAGCAGGGGAGACAATCAGCCCCAGCATTTT.

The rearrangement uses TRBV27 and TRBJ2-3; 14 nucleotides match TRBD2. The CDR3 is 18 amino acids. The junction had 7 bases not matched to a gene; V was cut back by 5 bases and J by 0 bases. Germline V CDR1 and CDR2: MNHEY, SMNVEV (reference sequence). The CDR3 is CASSRQTSGGASTDTQYF. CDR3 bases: TGTGCCAGCAGTCGACAGACTAGCGGGGGGGCAAGCACAGATACGCAGTATTTT.

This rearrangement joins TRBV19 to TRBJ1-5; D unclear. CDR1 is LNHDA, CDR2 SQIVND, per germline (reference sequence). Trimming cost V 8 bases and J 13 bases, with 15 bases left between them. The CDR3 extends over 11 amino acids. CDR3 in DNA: TGTGCCAGTGGATTGGTAGGCCCTCAGCATTTT. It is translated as CASGLVGPQHF.

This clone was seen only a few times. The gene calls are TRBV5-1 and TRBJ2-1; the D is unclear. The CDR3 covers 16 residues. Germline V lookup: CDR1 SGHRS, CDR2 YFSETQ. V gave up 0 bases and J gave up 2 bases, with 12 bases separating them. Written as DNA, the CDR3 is TGCGCCAGCAGCTTGGACTGGGATCTCGCCTACAATGAGCAGTTCTTC. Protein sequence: CASSLDWDLAYNEQFF.

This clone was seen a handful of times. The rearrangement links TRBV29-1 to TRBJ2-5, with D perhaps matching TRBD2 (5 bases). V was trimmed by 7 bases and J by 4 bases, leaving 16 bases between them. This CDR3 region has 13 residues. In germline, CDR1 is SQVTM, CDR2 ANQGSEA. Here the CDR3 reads CSASSGEGETQYF. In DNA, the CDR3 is TGCAGCGCCTCCAGCGGTGAGGGAGAGACCCAGTACTTC.

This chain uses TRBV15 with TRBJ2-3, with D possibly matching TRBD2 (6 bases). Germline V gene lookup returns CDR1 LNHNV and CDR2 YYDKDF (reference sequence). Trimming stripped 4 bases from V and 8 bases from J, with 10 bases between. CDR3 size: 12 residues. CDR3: CATSTYGGTQYF. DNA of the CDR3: TGTGCCACCAGCACCTACGGGGGTACGCAGTATTTT.

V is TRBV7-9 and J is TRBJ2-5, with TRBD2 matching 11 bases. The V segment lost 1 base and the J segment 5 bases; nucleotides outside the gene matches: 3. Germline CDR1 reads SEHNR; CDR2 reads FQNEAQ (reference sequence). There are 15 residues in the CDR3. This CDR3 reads CASSLVSSGRETQYF. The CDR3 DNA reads TGTGCCAGCAGCTTAGTGTCTAGCGGGAGGGAGACCCAGTACTTC.

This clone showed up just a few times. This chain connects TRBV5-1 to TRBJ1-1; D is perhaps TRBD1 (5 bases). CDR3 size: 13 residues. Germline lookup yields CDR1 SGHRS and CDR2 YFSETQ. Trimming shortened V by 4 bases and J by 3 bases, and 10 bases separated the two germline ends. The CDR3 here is CASSVDRDTEAFF. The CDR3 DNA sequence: TGCGCCAGCAGCGTTGACAGAGACACTGAAGCTTTCTTT. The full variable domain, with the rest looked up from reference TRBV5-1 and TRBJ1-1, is KAGVTQTPRYLIKTRGQQVTLSCSPISGHRSVSWYQQTPGQGLQFLFEYFSETQRNKGNFPGRFSGRQFSNSRSEMNVSTLELGDSALYLCASSVDRDTEAFFGQGTRLTVV.

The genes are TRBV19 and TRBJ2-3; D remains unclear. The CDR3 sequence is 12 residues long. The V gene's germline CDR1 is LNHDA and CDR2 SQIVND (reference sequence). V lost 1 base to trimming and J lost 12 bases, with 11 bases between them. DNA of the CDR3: TGTGCCAGTAGTATAGGGACCAGGAATCAGTATTTT. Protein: CASSIGTRNQYF.

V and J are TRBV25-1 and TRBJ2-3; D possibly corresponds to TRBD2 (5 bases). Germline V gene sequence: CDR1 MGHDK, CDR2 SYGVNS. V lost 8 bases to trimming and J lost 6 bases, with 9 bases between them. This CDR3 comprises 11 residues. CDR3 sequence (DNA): TGTGCCAGCGGGAGTATGGATACGCAGTATTTT. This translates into CASGSMDTQYF.

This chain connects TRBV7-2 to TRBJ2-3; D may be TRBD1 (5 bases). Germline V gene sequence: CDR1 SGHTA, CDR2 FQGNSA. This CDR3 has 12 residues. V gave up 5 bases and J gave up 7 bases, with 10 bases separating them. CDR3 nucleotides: TGTGCCAGCAGCCCCCGACAGAATACGCAGTATTTT. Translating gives CASSPRQNTQYF.

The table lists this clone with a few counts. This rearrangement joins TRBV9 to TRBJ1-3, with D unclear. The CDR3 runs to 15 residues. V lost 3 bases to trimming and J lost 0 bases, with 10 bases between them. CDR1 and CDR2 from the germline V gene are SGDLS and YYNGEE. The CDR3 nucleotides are TGTGCCAGCAGCGCAAATTCCGTCTCTGGAAACACCATATATTTT. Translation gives CASSANSVSGNTIYF.

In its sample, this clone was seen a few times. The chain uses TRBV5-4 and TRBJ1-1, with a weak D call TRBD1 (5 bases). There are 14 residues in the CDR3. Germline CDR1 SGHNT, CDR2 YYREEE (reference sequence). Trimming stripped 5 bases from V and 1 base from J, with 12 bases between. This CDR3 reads CASSPGGGNTEAFF. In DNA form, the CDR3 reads TGTGCCAGCAGTCCCGGGGGAGGGAACACTGAAGCTTTCTTT. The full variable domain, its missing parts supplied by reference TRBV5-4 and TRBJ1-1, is ETGVTQSPTHLIKTRGQQVTLRCSSQSGHNTVSWYQQALGQGPQFIFQYYREEENGRGNFPPRFSGLQFPNYSSELNVNALELDDSALYLCASSPGGGNTEAFFGQGTRLTVV.

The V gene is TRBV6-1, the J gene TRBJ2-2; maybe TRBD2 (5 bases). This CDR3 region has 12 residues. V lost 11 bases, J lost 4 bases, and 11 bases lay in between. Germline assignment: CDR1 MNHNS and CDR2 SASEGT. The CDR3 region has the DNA TGTGCCGGTTCCCGGGGCACCGGGGAGCTGTTTTTT. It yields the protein CAGSRGTGELFF.

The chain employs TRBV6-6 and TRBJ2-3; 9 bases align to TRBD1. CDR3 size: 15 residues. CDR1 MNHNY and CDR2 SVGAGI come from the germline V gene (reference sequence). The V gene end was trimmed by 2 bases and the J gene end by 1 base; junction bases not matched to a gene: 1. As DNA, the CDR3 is TGTGCCAGCAGTTACCGGGACAGGGGCACAGATACGCAGTATTTT. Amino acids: CASSYRDRGTDTQYF.

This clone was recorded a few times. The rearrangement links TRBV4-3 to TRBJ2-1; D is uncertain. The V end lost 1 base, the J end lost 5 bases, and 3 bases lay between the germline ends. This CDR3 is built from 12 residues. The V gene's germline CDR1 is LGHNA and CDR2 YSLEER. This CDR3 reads CASSQANNEQFF. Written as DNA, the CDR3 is TGCGCCAGCAGCCAAGCAAACAATGAGCAGTTCTTC.

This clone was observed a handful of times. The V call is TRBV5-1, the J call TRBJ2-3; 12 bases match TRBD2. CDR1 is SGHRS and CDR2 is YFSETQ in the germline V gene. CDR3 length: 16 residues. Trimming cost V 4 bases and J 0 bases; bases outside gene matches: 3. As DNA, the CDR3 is TGCGCCAGCAGCAGACTAGCGGGGGAGAGCACAGATACGCAGTATTTT. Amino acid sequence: CASSRLAGESTDTQYF.

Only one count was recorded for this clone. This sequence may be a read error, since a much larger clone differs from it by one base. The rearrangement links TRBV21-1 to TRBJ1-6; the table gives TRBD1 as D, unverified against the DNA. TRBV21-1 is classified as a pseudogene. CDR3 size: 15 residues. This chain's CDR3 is CASSKATGRRSPFHF. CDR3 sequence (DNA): TGTGCCAGCAGCAAAGCGACAGGTCGGCGCTCACCCTTCCACTTT.

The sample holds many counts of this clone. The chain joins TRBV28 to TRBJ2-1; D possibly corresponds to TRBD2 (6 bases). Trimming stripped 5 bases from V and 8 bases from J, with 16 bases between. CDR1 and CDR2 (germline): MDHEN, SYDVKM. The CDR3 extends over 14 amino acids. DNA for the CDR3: TGTGCCAGCAGTAACTTCCGGGACTCACATGAGCAGTTCTTC. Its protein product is CASSNFRDSHEQFF.

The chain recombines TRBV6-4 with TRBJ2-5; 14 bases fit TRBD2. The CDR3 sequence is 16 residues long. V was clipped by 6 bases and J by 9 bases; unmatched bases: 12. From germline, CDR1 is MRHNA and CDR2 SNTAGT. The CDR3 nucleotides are TGTGCCAGCAGATCAACCGGGACTAGCGGGAGTATACCCCAGTACTTC. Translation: CASRSTGTSGSIPQYF.

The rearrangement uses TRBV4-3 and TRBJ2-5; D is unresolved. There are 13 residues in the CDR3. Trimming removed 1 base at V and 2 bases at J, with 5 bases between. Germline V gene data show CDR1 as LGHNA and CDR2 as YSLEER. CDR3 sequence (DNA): TGCGCCAGCAGCCAAGGCAAACAAGAGACCCAGTACTTC. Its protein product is CASSQGKQETQYF.

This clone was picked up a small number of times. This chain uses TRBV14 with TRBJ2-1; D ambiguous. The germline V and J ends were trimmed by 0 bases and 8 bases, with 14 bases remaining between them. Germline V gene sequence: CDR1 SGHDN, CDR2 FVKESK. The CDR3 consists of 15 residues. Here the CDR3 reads CASSQDWSGWDEQFF. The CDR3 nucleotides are TGTGCCAGCAGCCAAGATTGGTCTGGATGGGATGAGCAGTTCTTC.

The CDR3 sequence: CASSISRAYEAFF. CDR3 DNA sequence: TGTGCCAGTAGTATATCCAGGGCGTATGAAGCTTTCTTT. The chain employs TRBV19 and TRBJ1-1, with D perhaps matching TRBD1 (5 bases). The CDR3 covers 13 residues. Deletions cut 2 bases from V and 7 bases from J, with 11 bases between. The germline CDR1 and CDR2 sequences are LNHDA and SQIVND (reference sequence).

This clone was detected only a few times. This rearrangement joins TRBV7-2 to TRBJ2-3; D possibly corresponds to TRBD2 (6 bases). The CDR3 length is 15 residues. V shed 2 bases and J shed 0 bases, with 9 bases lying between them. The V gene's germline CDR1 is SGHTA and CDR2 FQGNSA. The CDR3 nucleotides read TGTGCCAGCAGCTTAATGCGGGGTAGCACAGATACGCAGTATTTT. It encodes CASSLMRGSTDTQYF.

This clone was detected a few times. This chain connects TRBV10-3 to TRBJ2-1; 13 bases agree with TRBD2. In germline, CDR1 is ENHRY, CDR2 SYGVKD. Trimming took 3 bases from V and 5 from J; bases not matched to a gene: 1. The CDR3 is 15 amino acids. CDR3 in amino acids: CAISEGTSGDNEQFF. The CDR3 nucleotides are TGTGCCATCAGTGAAGGGACTAGCGGGGACAATGAGCAGTTCTTC.

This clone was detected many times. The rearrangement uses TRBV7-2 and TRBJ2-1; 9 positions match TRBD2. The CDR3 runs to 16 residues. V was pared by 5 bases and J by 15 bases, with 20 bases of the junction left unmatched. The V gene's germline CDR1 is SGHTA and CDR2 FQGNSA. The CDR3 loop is CASSLPIARGGGPMFF. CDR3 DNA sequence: TGTGCCAGCAGCCTCCCCATAGCGCGGGGGGGCGGACCGATGTTCTTC.